This is a list of T cell receptor beta chains from one sample in a study of blood T cell repertoires in COVID-19. Using immunoSEQ multiplex PCR, the repertoire was profiled, and TCRdb retains in-frame clones only, with some absent. The sample has around 450,000 clones, 80% to 95% seen once. Sequenced material: PBMCs or T cells enriched from blood (not recorded which). These receptors were collected from a man between 18 and 29 years old who had recovered from COVID-19. Both conserved end residues are part of each CDR3. The D gene is left open where the match is weak. A row's size may be missing; if present it is once, few, many or a size class.

J	V	D	size	DNA	CDR3
TRBJ2-3	TRBV19	TRBD2	few	TGTGCCAGTAGTATCTTACTAGCGAAGGATACGCAGTATTTT	CASSILLAKDTQYF
TRBJ1-6	TRBV5-1	TRBD1	NA	TGCGCCAGCAGCACCGCAACAGGGGGCGGTAATTCACCCCTCCACTTT	CASSTATGGGNSPLHF
TRBJ1-2	TRBV12-3/TRBV12-4	NA	NA	TGTGCCAGCAGTTACGGGGGGGACTATGGCTACACCTTC	CASSYGGDYGYTF
TRBJ1-1	TRBV30	NA	NA	TGTGCCTGGAGAACGGACACTGAAGCTTTCTTT	CAWRTDTEAFF
TRBJ1-2	TRBV9	NA	NA	TGTGCCAGCAGCGCCGGGACACCTCTCTATGGCTACACCTTC	CASSAGTPLYGYTF
TRBJ1-1	TRBV29-1	NA	NA	TGCAGCGCTGACGGAAGAGGGACTGAAGCTTTCTTT	CSADGRGTEAFF
TRBJ2-1	TRBV7-3	NA	NA	TGTGCCAGCAGCTTAAACGGGGGAGATGGGCTCTCCTACAATGAGCAGTTCTTC	CASSLNGGDGLSYNEQFF
TRBJ1-2	TRBV19	TRBD1	NA	TGTGCCAGTAGTACTCCGGGACAGGGTGATGGCTACACCTTC	CASSTPGQGDGYTF
TRBJ2-1	TRBV2	NA	NA	TGTGCCAGCACGCCAGAGAGGAGCTCCTACAATGAGCAGTTCTTC	CASTPERSSYNEQFF
TRBJ1-5	TRBV12-3/TRBV12-4	NA	NA	TGTGCCAGCAGTTTTGGGGCCGATCAGCCCCAGCATTTT	CASSFGADQPQHF
TRBJ1-4	TRBV7-9	TRBD1	NA	TGTGCCAGCAGCTCCCGCCGGGACAGGGCGGGAAAACTGTTTTTT	CASSSRRDRAGKLFF
TRBJ1-6	TRBV7-9	TRBD1	NA	TGTGCCAGCAGCTTCCGGGACAGGAATTCACCCCTCCACTTT	CASSFRDRNSPLHF
TRBJ1-2	TRBV3-1/TRBV3-2	NA	NA	TGTGCCAGCAGCGGCAGGGGAGACTATGGCTACACCTTC	CASSGRGDYGYTF
TRBJ1-4	TRBV6-5	NA	NA	TGTGCCAGCAGCACCGACATCACTAATGAAAAACTGTTTTTT	CASSTDITNEKLFF
TRBJ2-7	TRBV2	TRBD2	NA	TGTGCCAGCAGTGATAGCCTAGCGGCTACCTACGAGCAGTACTTC	CASSDSLAATYEQYF
TRBJ2-5	TRBV20-1	TRBD1	once	TGCAGTGTGGGACAGGGGAAGACCCAGTACTTC	CSVGQGKTQYF
TRBJ1-2	TRBV28	NA	NA	TGTGCCAGCAGTCCGCGTCAGCCGGGACACCCGGCGTATGGCTACACCTTC	CASSPRQPGHPAYGYTF
TRBJ2-7	TRBV4-1	NA	NA	TGCGCCAGCAGCCAAGCTCCCGCCGGCGAGCAGTACTTC	CASSQAPAGEQYF
TRBJ1-2	TRBV28	NA	once	TGTGCCAGCAGTTCTTCCCGGTACTATGGCTACACCTTC	CASSSSRYYGYTF
TRBJ2-5	TRBV5-4	NA	NA	TGTGCCAGCAGCTTGGGACTAGGAGAGACCCAGTACTTC	CASSLGLGETQYF
TRBJ1-2	TRBV27	NA	NA	TGTGCCAGCAGTTTATACGGGCAGGGTGAAAGCTACACCTTC	CASSLYGQGESYTF
TRBJ1-2	TRBV12-5	NA	NA	TGTGCTAGTGGTTACGGGCCGGGGAGAAGCGGCTACACCTTC	CASGYGPGRSGYTF
TRBJ1-6	TRBV6-2/TRBV6-3	TRBD1	once	TGTGCCAGCAGCCTGAAAACAGGGGAATTAAGGGATTCACCCCTCCACTTT	CASSLKTGELRDSPLHF
TRBJ2-7	TRBV6-1	TRBD1	NA	TGTGCCAGCAGTGAAGGACAGGGGGCAGATGAGCAGTACTTC	CASSEGQGADEQYF
TRBJ1-4	TRBV3-1/TRBV3-2	NA	NA	TGTGCCAGCAGCCTGCGGGGGGGTATAGTTGAAAAACTGTTTTTT	CASSLRGGIVEKLFF
TRBJ1-4	TRBV5-5	NA	NA	TGTGCCAGCAGCTGGAACGGTCAGGGTGGCGAAAAACTGTTTTTT	CASSWNGQGGEKLFF
TRBJ2-5	TRBV7-9	NA	NA	TGTGCCAGCAGAGGCCGGGTCGACCAAGAGACCCAGTACTTC	CASRGRVDQETQYF
TRBJ2-4	TRBV11-3	NA	NA	TGTGCCAGCAGCTTATTTCCGTTGGCCAAAAACATTCAGTACTTC	CASSLFPLAKNIQYF
TRBJ1-4	TRBV19	NA	NA	TGTGCCAGTAGTGGCGGCCTATCGAAAAAACTGTTTTTT	CASSGGLSKKLFF
TRBJ2-7	TRBV7-8	NA	NA	TGTGCCAGCAGCATAGTCGCAGGGGCCGAGCAGTACTTC	CASSIVAGAEQYF
TRBJ2-3	TRBV10-3	TRBD2	few	TGTGCCATCAGTGATGGGAGGGGCACAGATACGCAGTATTTT	CAISDGRGTDTQYF
TRBJ1-2	TRBV6-1	TRBD1	once	TGTGCCAGCAGTGAACTCGGGACAGTATATGGCTACACCTTC	CASSELGTVYGYTF
TRBJ2-5	TRBV9	NA	NA	TGTGCCAGCAGCGTAGACAGGGTAGAGACCCAGTACTTC	CASSVDRVETQYF
TRBJ2-3	TRBV4-2	NA	NA	TGTGCCAGCAGCCAGGGGGGGACAGGCTCTGAAGATACGCAGTATTTT	CASSQGGTGSEDTQYF
TRBJ2-5	TRBV5-1	TRBD2	NA	TGCGCCAGCAGCTTGGGTACAGCGGGATACCAAGAGACCCAGTACTTC	CASSLGTAGYQETQYF
TRBJ2-3	TRBV5-6	NA	NA	TGTGCCAGCAGCTTGGCCCAGAGCACAGATACGCAGTATTTT	CASSLAQSTDTQYF
TRBJ1-1	TRBV5-1	TRBD1	NA	TGCGCCAGCAGCTTGAGGACAGGGGCTGGCACTGAAGCTTTCTTT	CASSLRTGAGTEAFF
TRBJ2-1	TRBV10-2	TRBD2	NA	TGCGCCAGCAGTGCTCCTAGCGGTAGCTCCTACAATGAGCAGTTCTTC	CASSAPSGSSYNEQFF
TRBJ1-1	TRBV9	TRBD1	NA	TGTGCCAGCAAGGGCAGGGGGACTGAAGCTTTCTTT	CASKGRGTEAFF
TRBJ1-1	TRBV2	TRBD1	NA	TGTGCCAGCAGCCGACAGGGTCCCACTGAAGCTTTCTTT	CASSRQGPTEAFF
TRBJ2-7	TRBV29-1	TRBD1	NA	TGCAGCGTTGAAGGGACAGGGGGAATCCACGAGCAGTACTTC	CSVEGTGGIHEQYF
TRBJ1-4	TRBV6-5	NA	NA	TGTGCCAGCAGTTACTCAGGGGTCTCCAATGAAAAACTGTTTTTT	CASSYSGVSNEKLFF
TRBJ2-1	TRBV12-5	NA	NA	TGTGCTAGTGGTTTGGAAGACTTGCAGTTCTTC	CASGLEDLQFF
TRBJ2-3	TRBV19	NA	NA	TGTGCCAGTAGTATAGATGTAGGGGCGTTCACAGATACGCAGTATTTT	CASSIDVGAFTDTQYF
TRBJ1-1	TRBV6-2/TRBV6-3	NA	once	TGTGCCAGCAGTCTGGGGGCTTGGGACACTGAAGCTTTCTTT	CASSLGAWDTEAFF
TRBJ1-5	TRBV28	TRBD1	NA	TGTGCCAGCAGTTTTCAGGGTAGGGGGCCAGGGCCCCAGCATTTT	CASSFQGRGPGPQHF
TRBJ1-4	TRBV13	TRBD1	once	TGTGCCAGCAGCTTAGGCGTAGGGACAGGGGTGACTAATGAAAAACTGTTTTTT	CASSLGVGTGVTNEKLFF
TRBJ1-2	TRBV5-1	NA	NA	TGCGCCAGCAGCACTGACACAAGGAATGGCTACACCTTC	CASSTDTRNGYTF
TRBJ2-5	TRBV9	TRBD2	NA	TGTGCCAGCAGCGTCGGGGGGATACAAGAGACCCAGTACTTC	CASSVGGIQETQYF
TRBJ2-3	TRBV18	TRBD2	NA	TGTGCCAGCTCACCACCACTAGCGGGAGGGCGCCCAGATACGCAGTATTTT	CASSPPLAGGRPDTQYF
TRBJ1-2	TRBV19	NA	NA	TGTGCCAGTAGTAGGGCCCCGCAGGGTGACTATGGCTACACCTTC	CASSRAPQGDYGYTF
TRBJ1-2	TRBV7-2	TRBD1	NA	TGTGCCAGCAGCCAAGGGGGCTCATATGGCTACACCTTC	CASSQGGSYGYTF
TRBJ1-2	TRBV7-8	NA	NA	TGTGCCAGCAGCTCTACAGGCCCGCTACAAAACTATGGCTACACCTTC	CASSSTGPLQNYGYTF
TRBJ2-1	TRBV5-1	TRBD2	NA	TGCGCCAGCACAAGGACTAGCGGGTACAATGAGCAGTTCTTC	CASTRTSGYNEQFF
TRBJ2-7	TRBV4-1	TRBD2	NA	TGCGCCAGCAACCTCGGCGGGGGGGCTAGCGAGCAGTACTTC	CASNLGGGASEQYF
TRBJ1-1	TRBV27	NA	NA	TGTGCCAGCAGTTCCCAGGCAGGGGTCACTGAAGCTTTCTTT	CASSSQAGVTEAFF
TRBJ1-5	TRBV11-2	NA	NA	TGTGCCAGCAGCCCCATGGGCAGCAATCAGCCCCAGCATTTT	CASSPMGSNQPQHF
TRBJ1-4	TRBV6-5	NA	NA	TGTGCCAGCGGGACATCCCAAAATGAAAAACTGTTTTTT	CASGTSQNEKLFF
TRBJ1-5	TRBV2	TRBD1	NA	TGTGCCAGCAGTTGGGACAGGGCCAATCAGCCCCAGCATTTT	CASSWDRANQPQHF